This TCR beta chain was obtained from a study of CD8 T cells in Susac syndrome. Sequencing of TCR beta was performed on blood CD8+ and CD4+ T cells. The multiple sclerosis controls, all treatment-naive patients, had relapsing-remitting disease that was stable or active. Random hexamers were used to reverse transcribe roughly 0.45 to 1 ug of RNA. The authors amplified TCR beta CDR3 across 54 Vbeta and 13 Jbeta using immunoSEQ multiplex PCR. In TCRdb, the immunoSEQ multiplex PCR reads were re-called with MiXCR into one record per CDR3 protein. Of about 180,000 distinct CDR3 sequences in the sample, approximately 95% were seen once. Trimming at V came to 3 bases and at J to 1 base, leaving 7 bases not matched to a gene. CDR1 and CDR2 (germline): SGHRS, YFSETQ. The CDR3 is 16 amino acids.

The rearrangement uses TRBV5-1 and TRBJ2-1, with TRBD2 matching over 7 bases. Sequenced material: CD8+ T cells from PBMCs. This clonotype was obtained from a human donor with multiple sclerosis. CDR3 sequence (DNA): TGCGCCAGCAGCTGGAGGCCGGGACTATCCTACAATGAGCAGTTCTTC. Translation: CASSWRPGLSYNEQFF.